These 19 T cell receptor beta chains share one sample of origin, sequenced in a study of blood T cell repertoires in COVID-19. Profiling relied on immunoSEQ multiplex PCR, and the TCRdb table lists in-frame clones only, not all of them. Of 180,000 or so clones in the sample, around 91% were seen once. Material: PBMCs or T cells enriched from blood (not recorded which). The receptor source for this set is a woman aged 18-30 years who had recovered from COVID-19.

The CDR3 spells CASSLVATGELFF. For the CDR3, the DNA is TGTGCCAGCAGCTTAGTGGCCACCGGGGAGCTGTTTTTT. This chain uses TRBV7-3 with TRBJ2-2, with D unresolved. Trimming left V 2 bases short and J 4 bases short, with 5 bases between. Germline CDR1 reads SGHTA; CDR2 reads FQGTGA. The CDR3 sequence is 13 residues long.

Here the CDR3 reads CASSLVTGAETQYF. The CDR3 coding sequence is TGCGCCAGCAGCTTGGTTACAGGGGCAGAGACCCAGTACTTC. The chain uses TRBV5-1 and TRBJ2-5; 7 bases agree with TRBD1. The CDR3 is made up of 14 amino acids. Germline CDR1 SGHRS, CDR2 YFSETQ. The V gene end was trimmed by 0 bases and the J gene end by 4 bases; junction bases not matched to a gene: 3.

This clone has a single count. This rearrangement joins TRBV4-3 to TRBJ2-7; 8 bases map to TRBD2. CDR3 length: 18 residues. Germline loops: CDR1 LGHNA, CDR2 YSLEER. Trimming removed 0 bases from V and 4 bases from J; junction bases left unmatched: 14. The CDR3 region is CASSQDRHVGSGAYEQYF. CDR3 nucleotides: TGCGCCAGCAGCCAAGATCGCCATGTTGGTAGCGGGGCTTACGAGCAGTACTTC.

The rearrangement uses TRBV5-1 and TRBJ2-3; 8 nucleotides align to TRBD2. Germline assignment: CDR1 SGHRS and CDR2 YFSETQ. The CDR3 is made up of 15 amino acids. V gave up 6 bases and J gave up 2 bases; unmatched junction bases: 8. The CDR3 sequence is CASTPGGRSTDTQYF. The CDR3 DNA reads as TGCGCCAGCACCCCGGGGGGGCGGTCCACAGATACGCAGTATTTT. Variable domain in full (rest from reference TRBV5-1 and TRBJ2-3): KAGVTQTPRYLIKTRGQQVTLSCSPISGHRSVSWYQQTPGQGLQFLFEYFSETQRNKGNFPGRFSGRQFSNSRSEMNVSTLELGDSALYLCASTPGGRSTDTQYFGPGTRLTVL.

The chain couples TRBV19 to TRBJ2-7; unclear D gene. V was shortened by 7 bases and J by 4 bases, with 11 bases between the two germline ends. CDR3 length: 12 residues. Germline CDR1 reads LNHDA; CDR2 reads SQIVND (reference sequence). CDR3 nucleotides: TGTGCCAGTAAAGTCCGAGCTTACGAGCAGTACTTC. Translating gives CASKVRAYEQYF.

This clone was recorded only once. The V call is TRBV12-3 or TRBV12-4, the J call TRBJ2-1; D not certain. V dropped 3 bases and J dropped 6 bases, with 9 bases sitting between them. CDR3 length equals 13 residues. The CDR3 protein is CASSLVSLNEQFF. CDR3 DNA: TGTGCCAGCAGTTTGGTGAGCCTCAATGAGCAGTTCTTC.

V gene TRBV27 combines with J gene TRBJ2-7; TRBD2 aligns across 7 bases. Germline-derived CDR1 and CDR2 are MNHEY and SMNVEV (reference sequence). The junction had 8 bases not matched to a gene; V was cut back by 10 bases and J by 2 bases. The CDR3 has 13 residues. CDR3 coding DNA: TGTGCCACCCGGGGCGGGAGCACCTACGAGCAGTACTTC. This sequence encodes CATRGGSTYEQYF.

The rearrangement uses TRBV11-2 and TRBJ2-1; 10 bases agree with TRBD1. This CDR3 has 15 residues. Trimming took 1 base from V and 7 from J; bases not matched to a gene: 4. The germline gives CDR1 SGHAT, CDR2 FQNNGV. The DNA of the CDR3 is TGTGCCAGCAGCTTAGTGACAGGGGGCGGAAATGAGCAGTTCTTC. Its protein is CASSLVTGGGNEQFF.

This chain uses TRBV5-1 with TRBJ2-7, with D hard to call. CDR3 length equals 13 residues. Looked up from germline, CDR1 is SGHRS and CDR2 is YFSETQ. The ends were cut back, 0 bases at V and 3 bases at J, with 7 bases in the middle. CDR3 in DNA: TGCGCCAGCAGCTTGGGACACCTCTACGAGCAGTACTTC. It translates to CASSLGHLYEQYF.

V and J are TRBV11-2 and TRBJ2-7; possible D gene TRBD2, 6 bases. Germline assignment: CDR1 SGHAT and CDR2 FQNNGV. This CDR3 is 17 amino acids long. Trimming took 5 bases from V and 7 from J, leaving 27 bases between them. The DNA of the CDR3 is TGTGCCAGCAGCCCCACCGCCCGGGACTTGCCGATTTTGGAGCAGTACTTC. This sequence encodes CASSPTARDLPILEQYF.

This chain uses TRBV15 with TRBJ1-5; 8 bases fit TRBD1. The junction had 5 bases not matched to a gene; V was cut back by 3 bases and J by 7 bases. This CDR3 has 14 amino acids. Germline CDR1 reads LNHNV; CDR2 reads YYDKDF (reference sequence). CDR3 coding DNA: TGTGCCACCAGCAGCAGGGGGCAGGGACAGCCCCAGCATTTT. Encoded protein: CATSSRGQGQPQHF.

V and J are TRBV7-6 and TRBJ2-2; unclear D gene. V was shortened by 5 bases and J by 3 bases, with 4 bases between the two germline ends. CDR1 and CDR2 (germline): SGHVS, FNYEAQ. This CDR3 region has 12 residues. The CDR3 is CASSPDTGELFF. The CDR3 DNA reads TGTGCCAGCAGCCCAGACACCGGGGAGCTGTTTTTT.

This chain connects TRBV6-5 to TRBJ1-2, with D possibly being TRBD1 (6 bases). The germline V gene has CDR1 MNHEY and CDR2 SVGAGI. The CDR3 contains 16 residues. Trimming shortened V by 0 bases and J by 5 bases, and 16 bases separated the two germline ends. The CDR3 region has the DNA TGTGCCAGCAGTTACTCGAGGACAGTTCCCACTTATGGCTACACCTTC. This sequence encodes CASSYSRTVPTYGYTF.

The chain couples TRBV5-4 to TRBJ2-3; D is undetermined. CDR3 size: 15 residues. The germline V gene has CDR1 SGHNT and CDR2 YYREEE (reference sequence). V lost 1 base to trimming and J lost 1 base, with 10 bases between them. CDR3 in amino acids: CASSLPARGTDTQYF. CDR3 sequence (DNA): TGTGCCAGCAGCTTGCCGGCACGGGGCACAGATACGCAGTATTTT.

The J gene is TRBJ2-3, the V gene TRBV6-1; a weak D match, TRBD2 (6 bases). The V and J ends lost 3 bases and 5 bases respectively, with 24 bases between them. Germline assignment: CDR1 MNHNS and CDR2 SASEGT. The CDR3 loop spans 18 amino acids. The CDR3 DNA follows: TGTGCCAGCAGTGAGGATTTCCTCGGTCCAGCGGGCAGAGATACGCAGTATTTT. It yields the protein CASSEDFLGPAGRDTQYF.

The chain uses TRBV19 and TRBJ1-2, with 12 bases aligning to TRBD1. This CDR3 comprises 18 residues. J lost 4 bases, V lost 0 bases, and 9 bases had no gene match. Germline V gene lookup returns CDR1 LNHDA and CDR2 SQIVND (reference sequence). In nucleotides, the CDR3 is TGTGCCAGTAGTATAGATGGGACAGGGGGCAGGTTCGGCTATGGCTACACCTTC. Protein: CASSIDGTGGRFGYGYTF.

The chain recombines TRBV27 with TRBJ2-2; 9 nucleotides align to TRBD2. V was pared by 2 bases and J by 2 bases, with 6 bases of the junction left unmatched. The CDR3 sequence is 17 residues long. Looked up from germline, CDR1 is MNHEY and CDR2 is SMNVEV (reference sequence). The CDR3 coding sequence is TGTGCCAGCAGTTTAGGGCGCCTAGCGGGAAACACCGGGGAGCTGTTTTTT. It translates to CASSLGRLAGNTGELFF.

The rearrangement links TRBV5-1 to TRBJ2-7; TRBD2 is a possible D gene (6 bases). The length of the CDR3 is 13 residues. Germline V gene data show CDR1 as SGHRS and CDR2 as YFSETQ. Trimming removed 3 bases at V and 0 bases at J, with 7 bases between. CDR3 bases: TGCGCCAGCAGCTCCGGGGGCTCCTACGAGCAGTACTTC. It codes for CASSSGGSYEQYF.

CDR3 protein: CSVDGAPSYNEQFF. The CDR3 DNA sequence: TGCAGCGTTGACGGAGCCCCCTCCTACAATGAGCAGTTCTTC. This sequence joins TRBV29-1 and TRBJ2-1, with D unclear. The length of the CDR3 is 14 residues. The germline V and J ends were trimmed by 3 bases and 0 bases, with 9 bases remaining between them. CDR1 and CDR2 (germline): SQVTM, ANQGSEA.